A selection of T cell receptor beta chains follows, all from one sample in a study of STAT5B mutations in CD4+ large granular lymphocyte leukemia. The table came from immunoSEQ multiplex PCR; TCRdb's copy has only in-frame clones and leaves some out. The sample carries approximately 40,000 clones, roughly 83% recorded once. Sequencing was carried out using CD4+ T cells from blood buffy coats. Source of these receptors: a human donor in good health. Each CDR3 is given with its conserved first and last residue. Each record gives: J gene, D gene, V gene, clone size, CDR3 protein, CDR3 DNA. D genes are given only for firm matches. Some rows have no size entry. The others give once, few or many, or a class for an expanded clone.

>TRBJ2-7|NA|TRBV5-1|NA
CASSSGALPSYEQYF
TGCGCCAGCAGCTCGGGCGCGCTTCCCTCCTACGAGCAGTACTTC
>TRBJ2-1|TRBD1|TRBV5-6|NA
CASSKDRQSSYNEQFF
TGTGCCAGCAGCAAGGACAGGCAGAGCTCCTACAATGAGCAGTTCTTC
>TRBJ2-5|TRBD1|TRBV18|NA
CASSLGTGKETQYF
TGTGCCAGCTCACTGGGGACAGGGAAAGAGACCCAGTACTTC
>TRBJ2-5|NA|TRBV18|NA
CASSSGNRETQYF
TGTGCCAGCTCGTCGGGCAACCGAGAGACCCAGTACTTC
>TRBJ2-5|NA|TRBV30|NA
CAWARRNRETQYF
TGTGCCTGGGCAAGGCGGAATCGGGAGACCCAGTACTTC
>TRBJ1-2|NA|TRBV30|NA
CAWSVRFTGYGYTF
TGTGCCTGGAGTGTACGGTTTACAGGCTATGGCTACACCTTC
>TRBJ2-5|TRBD2|TRBV6-5|NA
CASSPRLAGQETQYF
TGTGCCAGCAGTCCTAGACTAGCGGGTCAAGAGACCCAGTACTTC
>TRBJ1-5|NA|TRBV6-5|once
CASSQGRRGQPQHF
TGTGCCAGCAGCCAAGGACGGAGGGGACAGCCCCAGCATTTT
>TRBJ1-4|TRBD1|TRBV6-6|NA
CASSGDPGTGLEKLFF
TGTGCCAGCAGTGGGGACCCCGGGACAGGACTTGAAAAACTGTTTTTT
>TRBJ1-4|NA|TRBV28|NA
CASKVEKLFF
TGTGCCAGCAAGGTTGAAAAACTGTTTTTT
>TRBJ1-5|NA|TRBV7-2|NA
CASSLGGGSNQPQHF
TGTGCCAGCAGCTTAGGGGGCGGTAGCAATCAGCCCCAGCATTTT
>TRBJ2-7|NA|TRBV10-2|NA
CASSAALDSGSYEQYF
TGCGCCAGCAGTGCTGCATTAGACAGTGGCTCCTACGAGCAGTACTTC
>TRBJ2-5|NA|TRBV11-2|NA
CASSLEIRGTQYF
TGTGCCAGCAGCCTAGAGATTCGCGGGACCCAGTACTTC
>TRBJ2-2|NA|TRBV27|once
CASSLSGNTGELFF
TGTGCCAGCAGTTTGTCAGGGAACACCGGGGAGCTGTTTTTT
>TRBJ1-5|NA|TRBV18|few
CASSPRGDDQPQHF
TGTGCCAGCTCACCTCGAGGAGACGATCAGCCCCAGCATTTT
>TRBJ2-1|TRBD1|TRBV10-3|NA
CAISSTLGQGAGNEQFF
TGTGCCATCAGCTCAACCCTGGGACAGGGGGCTGGCAATGAGCAGTTCTTC
>TRBJ2-3|TRBD2|TRBV19|NA
CASTPFPGLAGGSTDTQYF
TGTGCCAGTACTCCCTTTCCGGGACTAGCGGGGGGTAGCACAGATACGCAGTATTTT
>TRBJ1-1|NA|TRBV29-1|NA
CSVDPHGGRTEAFF
TGCAGCGTAGACCCCCACGGGGGGAGGACTGAAGCTTTCTTT
>TRBJ2-2|NA|TRBV5-1|NA
CASSLVPGELFF
TGCGCCAGCAGCTTGGTTCCCGGGGAGCTGTTTTTT
>TRBJ2-5|TRBD1|TRBV28|NA
CASSFWTGVETQYF
TGTGCCAGCAGTTTTTGGACAGGGGTAGAGACCCAGTACTTC
>TRBJ2-7|TRBD1|TRBV2|NA
CASRVQQGAGEQYF
TGTGCCAGCAGAGTCCAACAGGGGGCTGGTGAGCAGTACTTC
>TRBJ2-2|NA|TRBV19|once
CASRLDHLNTGELFF
TGTGCCAGTCGACTAGATCATTTAAACACCGGGGAGCTGTTTTTT
>TRBJ2-1|NA|TRBV5-1|NA
CASRIEMTEYNEQFF
TGCGCCAGCCGAATAGAAATGACGGAATACAATGAGCAGTTCTTC
>TRBJ1-1|NA|TRBV30|NA
CAWSRDLNTEAFF
TGTGCCTGGAGTCGGGACTTGAACACTGAAGCTTTCTTT
>TRBJ1-3|TRBD1|TRBV2|NA
CASSVDRGLGNTIYF
TGTGCCAGCAGTGTCGACAGGGGGCTTGGAAACACCATATATTTT
>TRBJ1-1|NA|TRBV5-6|NA
CASSFARTEAFF
TGTGCCAGCAGCTTTGCTCGGACCGAAGCTTTCTTT
>TRBJ2-7|NA|TRBV9|NA
CASSVDPGPSYEQYF
TGTGCCAGCAGCGTAGACCCCGGACCTTCCTACGAGCAGTACTTC
>TRBJ2-2|NA|TRBV7-9|once
CASSLMENTGELFF
TGTGCCAGCAGCTTAATGGAGAACACCGGGGAGCTGTTTTTT
>TRBJ2-1|TRBD2|TRBV5-1|NA
CASSFWTSGDYNEQFF
TGCGCCAGCAGCTTTTGGACTAGCGGGGACTACAATGAGCAGTTCTTC
>TRBJ2-6|NA|TRBV27|NA
CASTQDAKSSGANVLTF
TGTGCCAGCACCCAGGACGCGAAAAGCTCTGGGGCCAACGTCCTGACTTTC
>TRBJ1-5|NA|TRBV5-8|NA
CASSLGQNLNQPQHF
TGTGCCAGCAGCTTGGGGCAGAACCTTAATCAGCCCCAGCATTTT
>TRBJ2-2|TRBD2|TRBV12-5|once
CASGLVLSSGTRDTGELFF
TGTGCTAGTGGTTTGGTACTTAGCAGCGGGACTAGGGACACCGGGGAGCTGTTTTTT
>TRBJ1-2|NA|TRBV6-5|NA
CASSYISRGQMNGYTF
TGTGCCAGCAGTTACATTAGTAGGGGACAAATGAATGGCTACACCTTC
>TRBJ2-6|NA|TRBV10-3|NA
CAISEQTPGRSSNVLTF
TGTGCCATCAGTGAGCAAACCCCGGGGCGGTCTTCCAACGTCCTGACTTTC
>TRBJ2-7|TRBD2|TRBV6-6|NA
CASGGSGRNEQYF
TGTGCCAGCGGAGGGAGCGGGAGGAACGAGCAGTACTTC
>TRBJ2-6|TRBD1|TRBV29-1|NA
CSVGGQSSGANVLTF
TGCAGCGTTGGGGGACAGAGCTCTGGGGCCAACGTCCTGACTTTC
>TRBJ1-4|TRBD1|TRBV10-3|NA
CAIRQDRDNEKLFF
TGTGCCATCAGACAGGACAGGGATAATGAAAAACTGTTTTTT